This TCR beta chain was found in a study of blood T cell repertoires in COVID-19. Turning to the study itself: The study drew acute and convalescent COVID-19 samples from the United States, Italy and Spain. PBMCs, B-cell-depleted T cells, or T cells were the source of the cDNA or gDNA that made up the material.

The CDR3 runs 13 residues. Per the germline V gene, CDR1 is LGHDT and CDR2 is YNNKEL (reference sequence). V was shortened by 4 bases and J by 8 bases, with 9 bases between the two germline ends. How the authors handled the data: Researchers report that nucleated cell counts were estimated from reference gene primer amplification. Generated by immunoSEQ multiplex PCR, the TCRdb table keeps only in-frame clones and is missing some. V and J calls plus clone size are reproduced from that table; the DNA served to infer D and trimming. Here the sample spans approximately 97,000 clones, 90% being singletons.

The TCR comes from a man aged 55 to 69 with acute or convalescent COVID-19. What was sequenced was peripheral blood. The chain employs TRBV3-1 (or the pseudogene TRBV3-2) and TRBJ1-6; no definite D call. The CDR3: CASSPSRDSPLHF. As DNA, the CDR3 is TGTGCCAGCAGCCCATCGAGGGATTCACCCCTCCACTTT.